Each of the 26 T cell receptor beta chains below was sequenced from the same sample in a study of blood T cell repertoires in COVID-19. TCRdb keeps only in-frame clones here, not all; method: immunoSEQ multiplex PCR. The sample has approximately 100,000 clones; roughly 72% are singletons. The sample consisted of peripheral blood. These receptors originate from a man at least 80 years old with acute or convalescent COVID-19.

V usage is TRBV6-1 and J usage is TRBJ1-1; no reliable D call. Germline lookup yields CDR1 MNHNS and CDR2 SASEGT. V dropped 3 bases and J dropped 0 bases, with 17 bases sitting between them. The CDR3 consists of 17 residues. In DNA form, the CDR3 reads TGTGCCAGCAGTGATTCGGGGAATGTTGGTATGAACACTGAAGCTTTCTTT. Translating gives CASSDSGNVGMNTEAFF.

This clone was seen only a few times. This chain joins TRBV6-5 and TRBJ2-3; 12 bases agree with TRBD2. J was trimmed by 3 bases and V by 6 bases; bases with no gene match: 4. CDR1 is MNHEY and CDR2 is SVGAGI in the germline V gene. CDR3 size: 15 residues. In DNA form, the CDR3 reads TGTGCCAGCAGATCAACTAGCGGGAGGACAGATACGCAGTATTTT. Encoded protein: CASRSTSGRTDTQYF.

This chain links TRBV6-4 with TRBJ2-1, with 15 bases that match TRBD2. CDR3 length: 20 residues. V gave up 6 bases and J gave up 1 base; unmatched junction bases: 13. Germline lookup yields CDR1 MRHNA and CDR2 SNTAGT. The CDR3 here is CASSLSSLGTSGRSYNEQFF. CDR3 coding DNA: TGTGCCAGCAGCTTATCTTCCCTCGGGACTAGCGGGAGGTCCTACAATGAGCAGTTCTTC.

This clone has a handful of counts. J is TRBJ1-1 and V is TRBV19; TRBD1 agrees at 7 bases. There are 14 residues in the CDR3. V was pared by 6 bases and J by 4 bases, with 8 bases of the junction left unmatched. Germline CDR1 is LNHDA and CDR2 is SQIVND (reference sequence). The CDR3 nucleotides read TGTGCCAGTAGATCGACAGGGAGGATCACTGAAGCTTTCTTT. Residues: CASRSTGRITEAFF.

The V and J genes are TRBV5-1 and TRBJ1-2; 7 bases line up with TRBD1. CDR1 and CDR2 (germline): SGHRS, YFSETQ. This CDR3 contains 18 residues. V shed 4 bases and J 7 bases; nucleotides not matched to a gene: 22. CDR3 sequence reads: CASSRGQATRDEASGYTF. CDR3 DNA: TGCGCCAGCAGCCGAGGACAGGCGACACGCGACGAGGCGAGTGGCTACACCTTC.

The chain couples TRBV11-1 to TRBJ2-5; TRBD2 is a possible D gene (5 bases). The V end was cut by 8 bases, the J end by 1 base, with 14 bases between. The CDR3 has 14 amino acids. The V gene's germline CDR1 is SGHAT and CDR2 FQDESV (reference sequence). This chain's CDR3 is CASRSGLSQETQYF. Written as DNA, the CDR3 is TGTGCCAGCCGTTCCGGACTTAGCCAAGAGACCCAGTACTTC.

The chain joins TRBV3-1 (or the pseudogene TRBV3-2) to TRBJ2-7, with TRBD1 identical over 8 bases. Germline-derived CDR1 and CDR2 are LGHDT and YNNKEL (reference sequence). This CDR3 comprises 16 residues. J gave up 7 bases and V 0 bases, and 11 bases lay outside the gene matches. The CDR3 DNA sequence: TGTGCCAGCAGCCAAGATCCGCGGACAGGGAATGAAGAGCAGTACTTC. As protein: CASSQDPRTGNEEQYF.

This clone was observed a handful of times. The chain joins TRBV6-6 to TRBJ1-2, with a possible D match to TRBD1 (6 bases). Germline V CDR1 and CDR2: MNHNY, SVGAGI (reference sequence). The V end was cut by 7 bases, the J end by 9 bases, with 24 bases between. The CDR3 spans 15 residues. The CDR3 coding sequence is TGTGCCAGCAAATCCACGGACAGTGCGGTATGGAGCTACACCTTC. Amino acid sequence: CASKSTDSAVWSYTF.

The chain recombines TRBV27 with TRBJ2-1; a weak D match, TRBD1 (5 bases). This CDR3 comprises 13 residues. V was clipped by 6 bases and J by 12 bases, with 18 bases between them. The germline CDR1 and CDR2 sequences are MNHEY and SMNVEV (reference sequence). The CDR3 is CASSLSLGVLQFF. CDR3 nucleotides: TGTGCCAGCAGCCTTTCGCTAGGGGTTCTGCAGTTCTTC.

This clone was detected a few times. The chain carries TRBV18 and TRBJ2-5; no clear D. Per germline, CDR1 KGHSH and CDR2 LQKENI. The CDR3 covers 13 residues. Trimming took off 3 bases at V and 0 bases at J, with 5 bases between the two ends. In DNA form, the CDR3 reads TGTGCCAGCTCACCCCTTTACCAAGAGACCCAGTACTTC. It codes for CASSPLYQETQYF.

The chain couples TRBV7-9 to TRBJ2-3, with TRBD1 matching over 7 bases. Germline-derived CDR1 and CDR2 are SEHNR and FQNEAQ (reference sequence). Trimming removed 6 bases from V and 3 bases from J; junction bases left unmatched: 15. This CDR3 spans 17 amino acids. CDR3 DNA: TGTGCCAGCAGACCTCGGACAGGCGCTGCGAGAACAGATACGCAGTATTTT. Protein product: CASRPRTGAARTDTQYF.

This clone was counted once. CDR3 in amino acids: CASSVGQGAVQETQYF. As DNA, the CDR3 is TGTGCCAGCAGCGTAGGTCAGGGGGCTGTCCAAGAGACCCAGTACTTC. The chain has TRBV9 and TRBJ2-5; 8 nucleotides agree with TRBD1. The V gene end was trimmed by 0 bases and the J gene end by 1 base; junction bases not matched to a gene: 5. CDR3 length equals 16 residues. Germline V CDR1 and CDR2: SGDLS, YYNGEE.

The chain couples TRBV19 to TRBJ2-1; 13 bases line up with TRBD2. The CDR3 consists of 16 residues. V trimming: 7 bases; J trimming: 4 bases; junction bases outside the gene matches: 7. CDR1 and CDR2 from the germline V gene are LNHDA and SQIVND (reference sequence). In DNA form, the CDR3 reads TGTGCCAGTAAGAGACCGGGACTAGCGGGATACAATGAGCAGTTCTTC. The encoded protein is CASKRPGLAGYNEQFF.

The chain has TRBV5-1 and TRBJ2-2, with a possible D match to TRBD2 (6 bases). The CDR3 sequence is 14 residues long. Trimming took 5 bases from V and 7 from J, leaving 15 bases between them. Germline V gene sequence: CDR1 SGHRS, CDR2 YFSETQ. CDR3 in amino acids: CASRPSANVGELFF. CDR3 DNA: TGCGCCAGCAGACCTAGCGCGAATGTCGGGGAGCTGTTTTTT.

The chain joins TRBV29-1 to TRBJ1-1; D remains unclear. This CDR3 comprises 10 residues. V lost 3 bases and J 3 bases, leaving 2 bases between the germline ends. The germline gives CDR1 SQVTM, CDR2 ANQGSEA. CDR3 region: CSVDYTEAFF. CDR3 coding DNA: TGCAGCGTTGACTACACTGAAGCTTTCTTT. Full variable domain (rest looked up from reference TRBV29-1 and TRBJ1-1): SAVISQKPSRDICQRGTSLTIQCQVDSQVTMMFWYRQQPGQSLTLIATANQGSEATYESGFVIDKFPISRPNLTFSTLTVSNMSPEDSSIYLCSVDYTEAFFGQGTRLTVV.

The V and J genes are TRBV10-2 and TRBJ2-1; no firm D call. Per germline, CDR1 WSHSY and CDR2 SAAADI. Trimming shortened V by 2 bases and J by 0 bases, and 11 bases separated the two germline ends. CDR3 length: 16 amino acids. CDR3 DNA sequence: TGCGCCAGCAGTGAGCCGAGCGCTAGCTCCTACAATGAGCAGTTCTTC. Residues: CASSEPSASSYNEQFF.

CDR3 nucleotide sequence: TGTGCCAGCAGCTTAGATCCGGGAGCAGATACGCAGTATTTT. Translated, it gives CASSLDPGADTQYF. The V gene is TRBV7-2, the J gene TRBJ2-3; tentative D call: TRBD2 (6 bases). The germline V gene has CDR1 SGHTA and CDR2 FQGNSA. Trimming removed 1 base from V and 4 bases from J, with 9 bases in between. CDR3 length: 14 residues.

The chain uses TRBV28 and TRBJ2-1; D might be TRBD2 (6 bases). Trimming took 6 bases from V and 6 from J, leaving 15 bases between them. The germline CDR1 and CDR2 sequences are MDHEN and SYDVKM. CDR3 length: 14 residues. The CDR3 loop is CASRGGLTSNEQFF. In DNA form, the CDR3 reads TGTGCCAGCAGGGGAGGACTGACGAGCAATGAGCAGTTCTTC.

J is TRBJ1-6 and V is TRBV28; D perhaps matches TRBD1 (5 bases). The CDR3 runs to 15 residues. Trimming took 5 bases from V and 6 from J, leaving 14 bases between them. Germline V CDR1 and CDR2: MDHEN, SYDVKM. DNA of the CDR3: TGTGCCAGCAGTGTATCAGGGTCCCTTAATTCACCCCTCCACTTT. Amino acid sequence: CASSVSGSLNSPLHF.

The V and J genes are TRBV18 and TRBJ2-3; 7 bases map to TRBD2. Per the germline V gene, CDR1 is KGHSH and CDR2 is LQKENI. The CDR3 is 15 residues long. V lost 2 bases, J lost 5 bases, and 7 bases stayed unmatched. For the CDR3, the DNA is TGTGCCAGCTCACCAAACACGGGAGGTAAAGATACGCAGTATTTT. It translates to CASSPNTGGKDTQYF.

This clone was picked up one time. V and J are TRBV2 and TRBJ2-5, with 10 bases aligning to TRBD1. This CDR3 contains 16 residues. The V gene end was trimmed by 4 bases and the J gene end by 5 bases; junction bases not matched to a gene: 10. Germline CDR1 and CDR2: SNHLY and FYNNEI. The chain's CDR3 is CASSAGTGVSGETQYF. In DNA, the CDR3 is TGTGCCAGCAGTGCCGGGACAGGGGTATCAGGCGAGACCCAGTACTTC.

This clone was seen only a few times. The J gene is TRBJ2-3, the V gene TRBV20-1; D not resolved. The CDR3 has 10 amino acids. Between the trimmed V and J ends, which lost 6 bases and 6 bases, there was a span of 7 bases. Germline CDR1 is DFQATT and CDR2 is SNEGSKA (reference sequence). CDR3 DNA: TGCAGTGCCACACCCGATACGCAGTATTTT. This codes for CSATPDTQYF.

There are a few counts of this clone. The chain is built from TRBV2 and TRBJ2-2; 10 nucleotides match TRBD2. V shed 2 bases, J shed 8 bases, and the junction held 5 bases outside the gene matches. The CDR3 is 15 amino acids. The germline CDR1 and CDR2 sequences are SNHLY and FYNNEI. The chain's CDR3 is CASSERTSGPGELFF. The CDR3 DNA reads as TGTGCCAGCAGTGAACGGACTAGCGGACCAGGGGAGCTGTTTTTT.

The chain joins TRBV12-3 or TRBV12-4 to TRBJ2-5; tentatively, D is TRBD1 (5 bases). V was cut by 8 bases and J by 2 bases, with 9 bases left in between. The CDR3 has 12 residues. The chain's CDR3 is CASGASQETQYF. CDR3 bases: TGTGCCAGCGGGGCCTCACAAGAGACCCAGTACTTC.

V is TRBV14 and J is TRBJ2-7; possible D gene TRBD2, 5 bases. The CDR3 covers 14 residues. The germline CDR1 and CDR2 sequences are SGHDN and FVKESK. V was clipped by 0 bases and J by 3 bases, with 9 bases between them. The CDR3 loop is CASSQDSRDYEQYF. As DNA, the CDR3 is TGTGCCAGCAGCCAAGATAGTCGGGACTACGAGCAGTACTTC.

This clone appeared a few times. The CDR3 DNA is TGTGCCAGCAGCTTAGGGGACTTCTACGAGCAGTACTTC. Its protein is CASSLGDFYEQYF. The chain links TRBV7-2 to TRBJ2-7, with D perhaps TRBD2 (6 bases). CDR1 is SGHTA, CDR2 FQGNSA, per germline. The CDR3 covers 13 residues. Deletions cut 1 base from V and 3 bases from J, with 7 bases between.